The present T cell receptor (beta chain) was sequenced within a study of blood T cell repertoires in COVID-19 (dated by TCRdb to about 2020). General notes on the study: Collaborator samples came from the United States, Italy and Spain and covered acute and convalescent phases of COVID-19. The material from the prospective study consisted of cDNA or gDNA derived from T cells, B-cell-depleted T cells, or PBMCs. The repertoires were released in a freely available public database intended as a resource for research on the immune response to SARS-CoV-2. Where available, HLA class I and class II types were obtained from metadata supplied by the sample provider rather than from assay-based typing. Samples came from the ongoing ImmuneRACE study (first 160 participants) plus 1,254 subjects from 6 global collaborators. Subjects who had been exposed to COVID-19, were actively infected with it, or had recovered from it provided the deeply sampled blood TCRbeta repertoires that made up the dataset. The sample metadata nearly always contained a de-identified subject ID, COVID-19 status, age in years and sex.

The germline V gene yields MNHEY for CDR1 and SVGEGT for CDR2. V is clipped by 0 bases and J by 3 bases, and the sequence between their germline boundaries is 8 bases long. The CDR3 has 14 amino acids, counting the end cysteine and phenylalanine. The read is trimmed to its CDR3 DNA, 42 bases read in frame from base 1. Whole blood was collected in K2EDTA tubes by collaborating institutions according to the institutions' own protocols. For TCRbeta analysis, collaborators shipped samples as frozen whole blood, isolated PBMCs, or DNA extracted from either of those sample types. As for this clone: No antigen is known for it. It has no much larger one-base neighbor in the sample; base qualities were not kept.

The immunoSEQ Assay, a bias-controlled multiplex PCR, was used to amplify TCRbeta CDR3 regions from genomic DNA. Processing in the source paper ran as follows. Within the assay, amplification of reference gene primers was used to estimate how many nucleated cells each sample contained. Sequence reads were collapsed and filtered to measure the absolute abundance of every unique TCRbeta CDR3 rearrangement. Productive Simpson clonality was computed per sample as the square root of Simpson's diversity index over productive rearrangements. The table was pulled from immuneACCESS by TCRdb, which kept in-frame rearrangements only. Such tables lose some clones; where checked, under half of the loss comes from unresolved V genes, and the rest has no known cause. V and J calls and clone size come straight from that table; D and trimming were deduced from the DNA. This sample is represented by about 110,000 clones; just over 90% of them were singletons. The ten most abundant clones make up around 1.3% of the sample.

Paper-wide results and their limitations: The amount of clinical and demographic metadata varied by source and participant and was provided uncurated.

The chain was built from TRBV6-2 or TRBV6-3 and TRBJ1-2; 6 matching bases give a weak D call of TRBD1. The sequence derives from a woman in her twenties or thirties with acute or convalescent COVID-19. Sequenced input: peripheral blood. At the DNA level, the sequence is TGTGCCAGCAGTTACTCGAACAGGGACTATGGCTACACCTTC. This sequence encodes CASSYSNRDYGYTF.